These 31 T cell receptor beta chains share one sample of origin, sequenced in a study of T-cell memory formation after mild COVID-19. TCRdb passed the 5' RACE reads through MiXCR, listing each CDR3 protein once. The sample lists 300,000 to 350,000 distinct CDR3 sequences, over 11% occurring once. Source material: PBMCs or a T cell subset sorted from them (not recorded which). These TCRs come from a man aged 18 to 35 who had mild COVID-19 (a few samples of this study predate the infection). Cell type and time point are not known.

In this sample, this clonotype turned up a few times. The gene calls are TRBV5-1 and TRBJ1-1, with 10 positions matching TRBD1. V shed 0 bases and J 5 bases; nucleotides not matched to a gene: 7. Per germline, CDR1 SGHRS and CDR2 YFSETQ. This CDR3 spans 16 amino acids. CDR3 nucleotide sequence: TGCGCCAGCAGCTTGGGGCTGGGACAGGGGAAGACTGAAGCTTTCTTT. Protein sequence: CASSLGLGQGKTEAFF.

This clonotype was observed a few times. CDR3 in amino acids: CASSPGGLYEQYF. The CDR3 nucleotides read TGTGCCAGCAGCCCCGGCGGCCTCTACGAGCAGTACTTC. The genes are TRBV27 and TRBJ2-7; D not resolved. The CDR3 has 13 residues. Looked up from germline, CDR1 is MNHEY and CDR2 is SMNVEV (reference sequence). Trimming cost V 6 bases and J 3 bases, with 12 bases left between them.

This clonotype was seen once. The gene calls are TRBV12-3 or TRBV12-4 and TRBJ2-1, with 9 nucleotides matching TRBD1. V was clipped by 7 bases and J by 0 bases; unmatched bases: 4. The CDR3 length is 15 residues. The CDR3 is CASKSDRGSYNEQFF. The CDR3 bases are TGTGCCAGCAAGTCGGACAGGGGCTCCTACAATGAGCAGTTCTTC.

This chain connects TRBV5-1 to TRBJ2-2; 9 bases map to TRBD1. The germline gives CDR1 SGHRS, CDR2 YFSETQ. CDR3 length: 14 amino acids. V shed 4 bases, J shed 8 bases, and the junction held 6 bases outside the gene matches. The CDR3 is CASSPGQGRGELFF. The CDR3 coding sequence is TGCGCCAGCAGCCCAGGACAGGGGCGAGGGGAGCTGTTTTTT.

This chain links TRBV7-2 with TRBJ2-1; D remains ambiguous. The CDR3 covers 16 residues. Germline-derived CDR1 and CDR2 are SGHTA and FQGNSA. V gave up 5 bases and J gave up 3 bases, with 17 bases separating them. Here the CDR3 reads CASSPALSLLYNEQFF. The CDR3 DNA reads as TGTGCCAGCAGCCCAGCTTTGAGCCTACTCTACAATGAGCAGTTCTTC.

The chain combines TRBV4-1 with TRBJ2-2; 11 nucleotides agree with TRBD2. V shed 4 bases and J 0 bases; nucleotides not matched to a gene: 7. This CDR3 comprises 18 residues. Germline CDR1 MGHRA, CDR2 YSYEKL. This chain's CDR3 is CASSRTSSGGSNTGELFF. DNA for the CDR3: TGCGCCAGCAGCCGGACTTCTAGCGGGGGGTCGAACACCGGGGAGCTGTTTTTT.

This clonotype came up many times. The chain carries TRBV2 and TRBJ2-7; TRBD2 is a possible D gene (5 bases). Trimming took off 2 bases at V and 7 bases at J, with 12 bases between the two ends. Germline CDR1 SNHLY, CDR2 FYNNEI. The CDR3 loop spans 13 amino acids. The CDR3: CASSENEGREQYF. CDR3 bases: TGTGCCAGCAGTGAAAACGAGGGCCGGGAGCAGTACTTC.

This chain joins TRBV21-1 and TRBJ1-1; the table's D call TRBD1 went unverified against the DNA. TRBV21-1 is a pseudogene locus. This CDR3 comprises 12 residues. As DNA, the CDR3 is TGTGCCAGCAGCACTCAGGACAGGGTTGCTTTCTTT. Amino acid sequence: CASSTQDRVAFF.

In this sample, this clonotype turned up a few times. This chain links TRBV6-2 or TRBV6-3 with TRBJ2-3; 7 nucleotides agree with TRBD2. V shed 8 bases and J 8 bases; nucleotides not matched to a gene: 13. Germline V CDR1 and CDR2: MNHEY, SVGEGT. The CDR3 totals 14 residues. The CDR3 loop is CASGGGGGPGTQYF. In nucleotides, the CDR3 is TGTGCCAGCGGTGGTGGCGGGGGTCCGGGTACGCAGTATTTT.

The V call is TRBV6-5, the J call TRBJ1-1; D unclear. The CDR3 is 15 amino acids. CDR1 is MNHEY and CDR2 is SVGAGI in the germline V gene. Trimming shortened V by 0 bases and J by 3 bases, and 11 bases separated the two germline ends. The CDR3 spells CASSYSRWADTEAFF. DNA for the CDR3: TGTGCCAGCAGTTACTCGAGGTGGGCTGACACTGAAGCTTTCTTT.

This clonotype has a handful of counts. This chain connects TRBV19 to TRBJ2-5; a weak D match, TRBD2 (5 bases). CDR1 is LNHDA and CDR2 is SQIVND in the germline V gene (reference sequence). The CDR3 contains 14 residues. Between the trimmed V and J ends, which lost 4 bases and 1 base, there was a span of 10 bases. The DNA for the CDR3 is TGTGCCAGTAGTACACAGCGGACCCAAGAGACCCAGTACTTC. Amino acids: CASSTQRTQETQYF. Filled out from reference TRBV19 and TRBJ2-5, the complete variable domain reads DGGITQSPKYLFRKEGQNVTLSCEQNLNHDAMYWYRQDPGQGLRLIYYSQIVNDFQKGDIAEGYSVSREKKESFPLTVTSAQKNPTAFYLCASSTQRTQETQYFGPGTRLLVL.

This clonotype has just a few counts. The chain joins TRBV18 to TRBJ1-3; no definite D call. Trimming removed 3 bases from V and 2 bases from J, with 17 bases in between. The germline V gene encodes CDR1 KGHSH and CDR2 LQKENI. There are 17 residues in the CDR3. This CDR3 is CASSPYRTDSAGNTIYF. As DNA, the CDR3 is TGTGCCAGCTCACCGTACCGCACAGACTCGGCTGGAAACACCATATATTTT. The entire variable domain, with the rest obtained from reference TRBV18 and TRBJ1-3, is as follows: NAGVMQNPRHLVRRRGQEARLRCSPMKGHSHVYWYRQLPEEGLKFMVYLQKENIIDESGMPKERFSAEFPKEGPSILRIQQVVRGDSAAYFCASSPYRTDSAGNTIYFGEGSWLTVV.

The CDR3: CASSYRQDSNQPQHF. Here the CDR3 DNA reads TGCGCCAGCAGCTATCGACAGGATAGCAATCAGCCCCAGCATTTT. V usage is TRBV4-1 and J usage is TRBJ1-5; the D gene is possibly TRBD1 (6 bases). Germline-derived CDR1 and CDR2 are MGHRA and YSYEKL. The CDR3 consists of 15 residues. V shed 5 bases and J shed 0 bases, with 11 bases lying between them.

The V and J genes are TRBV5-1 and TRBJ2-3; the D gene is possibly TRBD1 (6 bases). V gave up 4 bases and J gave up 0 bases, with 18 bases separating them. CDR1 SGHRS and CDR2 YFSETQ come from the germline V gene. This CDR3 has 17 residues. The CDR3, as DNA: TGCGCCAGCAGCCCTCAGACACAGGGTGCTAGCACAGATACGCAGTATTTT. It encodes CASSPQTQGASTDTQYF.

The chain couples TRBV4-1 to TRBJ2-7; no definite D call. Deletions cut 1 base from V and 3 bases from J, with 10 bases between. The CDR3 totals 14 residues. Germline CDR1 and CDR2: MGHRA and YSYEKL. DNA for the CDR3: TGCGCCAGCAGCCAAGGGGTGTGGAGCTACGAGCAGTACGTC. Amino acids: CASSQGVWSYEQYV.

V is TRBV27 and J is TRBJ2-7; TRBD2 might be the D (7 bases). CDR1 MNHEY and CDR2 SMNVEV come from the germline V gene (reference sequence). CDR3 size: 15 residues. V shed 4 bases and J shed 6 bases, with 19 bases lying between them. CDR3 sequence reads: CASSSLGGRIGEQYF. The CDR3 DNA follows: TGTGCCAGCAGTTCTTTGGGGGGGCGAATTGGCGAGCAGTACTTC.

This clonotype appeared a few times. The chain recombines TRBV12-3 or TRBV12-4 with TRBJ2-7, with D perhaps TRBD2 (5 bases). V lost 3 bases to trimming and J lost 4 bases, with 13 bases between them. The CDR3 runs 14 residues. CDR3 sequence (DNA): TGTGCCAGCAGTTTTAAGGGAACGGGATACGAGCAGTACTTC. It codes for CASSFKGTGYEQYF.

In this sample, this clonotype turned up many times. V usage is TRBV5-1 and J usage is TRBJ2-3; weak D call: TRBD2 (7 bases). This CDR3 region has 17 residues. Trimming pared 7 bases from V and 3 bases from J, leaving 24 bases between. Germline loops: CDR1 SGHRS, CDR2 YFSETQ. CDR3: CASGNVEDGGLTDTQYF. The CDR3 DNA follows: TGCGCCAGCGGGAATGTCGAGGACGGGGGGCTTACAGATACGCAGTATTTT. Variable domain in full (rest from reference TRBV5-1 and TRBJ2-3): KAGVTQTPRYLIKTRGQQVTLSCSPISGHRSVSWYQQTPGQGLQFLFEYFSETQRNKGNFPGRFSGRQFSNSRSEMNVSTLELGDSALYLCASGNVEDGGLTDTQYFGPGTRLTVL.

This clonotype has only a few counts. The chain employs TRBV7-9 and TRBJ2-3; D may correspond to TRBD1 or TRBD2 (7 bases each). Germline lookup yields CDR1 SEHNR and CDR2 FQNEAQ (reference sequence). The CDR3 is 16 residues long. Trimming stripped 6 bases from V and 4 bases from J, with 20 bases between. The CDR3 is CASRSPWGGGADTQYF. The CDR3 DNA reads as TGTGCCAGCAGGTCTCCCTGGGGAGGGGGCGCAGATACGCAGTATTTT.

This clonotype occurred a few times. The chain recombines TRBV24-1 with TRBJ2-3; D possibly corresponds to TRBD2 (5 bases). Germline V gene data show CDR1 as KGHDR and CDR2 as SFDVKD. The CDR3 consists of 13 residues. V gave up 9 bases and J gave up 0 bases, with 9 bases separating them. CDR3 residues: CATGLSSTDTQYF. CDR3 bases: TGTGCCACCGGACTCAGTAGCACAGATACGCAGTATTTT.

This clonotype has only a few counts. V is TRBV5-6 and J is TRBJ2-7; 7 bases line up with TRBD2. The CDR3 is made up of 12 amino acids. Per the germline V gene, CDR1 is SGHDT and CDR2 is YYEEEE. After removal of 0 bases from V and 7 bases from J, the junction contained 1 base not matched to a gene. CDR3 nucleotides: TGTGCCAGCAGCTTGGGTAGCGGGGAGCAGTACTTC. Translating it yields CASSLGSGEQYF.

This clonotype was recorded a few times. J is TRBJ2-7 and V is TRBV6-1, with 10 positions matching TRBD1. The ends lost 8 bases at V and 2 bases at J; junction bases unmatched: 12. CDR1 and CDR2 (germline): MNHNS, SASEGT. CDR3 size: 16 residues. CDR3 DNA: TGTGCCAGCGGGAGACCGGACAGGGGGGTACCCTACGAGCAGTACGTC. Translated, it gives CASGRPDRGVPYEQYV.

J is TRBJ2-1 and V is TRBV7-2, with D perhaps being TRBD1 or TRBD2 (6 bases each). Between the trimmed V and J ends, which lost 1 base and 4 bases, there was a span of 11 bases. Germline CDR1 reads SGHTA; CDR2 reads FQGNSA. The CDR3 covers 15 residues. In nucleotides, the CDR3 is TGTGCCAGCAGCTTAGAGGGGGGTATTTACAATGAGCAGTTCTTC. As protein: CASSLEGGIYNEQFF. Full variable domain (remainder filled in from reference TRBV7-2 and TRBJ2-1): GAGVSQSPSNKVTEKGKDVELRCDPISGHTALYWYRQSLGQGLEFLIYFQGNSAPDKSGLPSDRFSAERTGGSVSTLTIQRTQQEDSAVYLCASSLEGGIYNEQFFGPGTRLTVL.

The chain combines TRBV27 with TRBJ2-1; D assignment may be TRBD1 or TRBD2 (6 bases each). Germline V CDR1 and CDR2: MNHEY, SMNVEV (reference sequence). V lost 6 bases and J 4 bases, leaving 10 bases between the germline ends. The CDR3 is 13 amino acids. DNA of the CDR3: TGTGCCAGCAGCGGGGGCCGATACAATGAGCAGTTCTTC. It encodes CASSGGRYNEQFF.

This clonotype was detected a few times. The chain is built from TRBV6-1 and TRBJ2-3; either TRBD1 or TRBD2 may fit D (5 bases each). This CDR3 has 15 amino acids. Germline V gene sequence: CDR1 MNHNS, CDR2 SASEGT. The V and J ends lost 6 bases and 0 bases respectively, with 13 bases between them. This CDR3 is CASRMGDSSTDTQYF. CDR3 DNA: TGTGCCAGCAGGATGGGGGATTCTAGCACAGATACGCAGTATTTT.

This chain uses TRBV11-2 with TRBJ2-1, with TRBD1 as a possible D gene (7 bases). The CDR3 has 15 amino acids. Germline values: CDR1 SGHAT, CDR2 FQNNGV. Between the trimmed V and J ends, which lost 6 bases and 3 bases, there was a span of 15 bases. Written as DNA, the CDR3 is TGTGCCAGCAGTCTACAGGGGAGGTTCTACAATGAGCAGTTCTTC. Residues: CASSLQGRFYNEQFF.

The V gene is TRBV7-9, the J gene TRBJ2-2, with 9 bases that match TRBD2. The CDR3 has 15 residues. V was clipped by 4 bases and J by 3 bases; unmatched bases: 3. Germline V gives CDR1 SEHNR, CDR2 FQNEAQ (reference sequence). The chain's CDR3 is CASSSREGYTGELFF. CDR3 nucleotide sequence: TGTGCCAGCAGCTCGCGGGAGGGTTACACCGGGGAGCTGTTTTTT.

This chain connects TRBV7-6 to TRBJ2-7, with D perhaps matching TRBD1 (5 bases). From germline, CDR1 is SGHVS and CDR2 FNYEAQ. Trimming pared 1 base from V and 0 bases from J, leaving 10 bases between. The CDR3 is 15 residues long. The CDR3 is CASSLEGVGSYEQYF. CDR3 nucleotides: TGTGCCAGCAGCTTAGAAGGGGTCGGCTCCTACGAGCAGTACTTC.

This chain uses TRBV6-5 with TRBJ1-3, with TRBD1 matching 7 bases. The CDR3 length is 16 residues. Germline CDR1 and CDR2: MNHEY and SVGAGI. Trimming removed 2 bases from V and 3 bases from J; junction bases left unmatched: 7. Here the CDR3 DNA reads TGTGCCAGCAGTTACCATCCCAGGGGGGATGGAAACACCATATATTTT. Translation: CASSYHPRGDGNTIYF.

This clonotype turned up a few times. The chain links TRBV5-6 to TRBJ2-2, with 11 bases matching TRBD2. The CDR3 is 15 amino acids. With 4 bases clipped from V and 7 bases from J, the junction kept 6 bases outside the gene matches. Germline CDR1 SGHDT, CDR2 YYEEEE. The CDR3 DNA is TGTGCCAGCAGCCGTACTAGCGGGGGATACGGGGAGCTGTTTTTT. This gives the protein CASSRTSGGYGELFF. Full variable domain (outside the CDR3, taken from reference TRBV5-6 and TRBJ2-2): DAGVTQSPTHLIKTRGQQVTLRCSPKSGHDTVSWYQQALGQGPQFIFQYYEEEERQRGNFPDRFSGHQFPNYSSELNVNALLLGDSALYLCASSRTSGGYGELFFGEGSRLTVL.

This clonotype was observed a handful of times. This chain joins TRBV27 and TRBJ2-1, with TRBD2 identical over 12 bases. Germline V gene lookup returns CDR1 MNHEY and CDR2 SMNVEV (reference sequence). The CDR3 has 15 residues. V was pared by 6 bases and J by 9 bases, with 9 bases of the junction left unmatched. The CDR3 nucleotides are TGTGCCAGCAGGGTTCTAGCGGGGGGGCGTGGTGAGCAGTTCTTC. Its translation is CASRVLAGGRGEQFF.